One sample yielded the 11 T cell receptor beta chains listed below, sequenced in a study of response to subunit inactivated influenza vaccine. TCRdb analysed the RT-PCR reads with MiXCR anew, one entry per CDR3 protein. The repertoire includes about 310,000 distinct CDR3 sequences, roughly 22% of them detected once, and about a tenth sits in the top ten. Material: PBMCs from blood, obtained 21 months after vaccination. These receptors were collected from a man aged 50 to 69 who received an inactivated influenza vaccine.

The rearrangement joins TRBV15 to TRBJ2-1; D ambiguous. The CDR3 is 15 amino acids. The germline V and J ends were trimmed by 5 bases and 0 bases, with 11 bases remaining between them. Looked up from germline, CDR1 is LNHNV and CDR2 is YYDKDF (reference sequence). The CDR3 protein is CATSRTSISYNEQFF. The CDR3 DNA sequence: TGTGCCACCAGCCGAACATCGATCTCCTACAATGAGCAGTTCTTC.

This clonotype was detected ten times or more. This chain joins TRBV7-3 and TRBJ1-1; 7 bases agree with TRBD1. Trimming took 4 bases from V and 5 from J; bases not matched to a gene: 4. This CDR3 is 13 amino acids long. CDR1 and CDR2 (germline): SGHTA, FQGTGA. This CDR3 reads CASSSTGITEAFF. CDR3 sequence (DNA): TGTGCCAGCAGCTCGACAGGGATAACTGAAGCTTTCTTT.

This clonotype was seen many times. The chain links TRBV29-1 to TRBJ1-1, with D possibly TRBD1 on 6 matching bases. The CDR3 runs 13 residues. The V and J ends lost 3 bases and 7 bases respectively, with 15 bases between them. CDR1 SQVTM and CDR2 ANQGSEA come from the germline V gene. The CDR3 DNA follows: TGCAGCGTTGAGGGGGGGCGAGGAGTTGAAGCTTTCTTT. Translating it yields CSVEGGRGVEAFF. The full variable domain, completed using reference TRBV29-1 and TRBJ1-1, is SAVISQKPSRDICQRGTSLTIQCQVDSQVTMMFWYRQQPGQSLTLIATANQGSEATYESGFVIDKFPISRPNLTFSTLTVSNMSPEDSSIYLCSVEGGRGVEAFFGQGTRLTVV.

In this sample, this clonotype turned up a few times. The V call is TRBV4-2, the J call TRBJ1-2, with 7 bases lining up with TRBD1. Trimming took 1 base from V and 5 from J; bases not matched to a gene: 10. This CDR3 region has 16 residues. Germline CDR1 reads LGHNA; CDR2 reads YNFKEQ. CDR3 amino acids: CASSQVQDRQIYGYTF. The CDR3 DNA reads as TGTGCCAGCAGCCAAGTCCAGGACAGGCAAATATATGGCTACACCTTC.

This clonotype was found a few times. This chain uses TRBV6-2 or TRBV6-3 with TRBJ1-5, with unresolved D. This CDR3 has 11 amino acids. Per germline, CDR1 MNHEY and CDR2 SVGEGT. Trimming pared 8 bases from V and 1 base from J, leaving 3 bases between. As DNA, the CDR3 is TGTGCCAGCGCGAGCAATCAGCCCCAGCATTTT. Its translation: CASASNQPQHF.

This clonotype was seen a handful of times. The J gene is TRBJ1-6, the V gene TRBV20-1, with unresolved D. The germline V gene encodes CDR1 DFQATT and CDR2 SNEGSKA (reference sequence). The CDR3 is made up of 15 amino acids. Trimming pared 4 bases from V and 0 bases from J, leaving 10 bases between. The CDR3 loop is CSATPVSSYNSPLHF. The CDR3 DNA reads TGCAGTGCTACTCCTGTGAGCTCCTATAATTCACCCCTCCACTTT.

Written as DNA, the CDR3 is TGTGCCAGCAGTAGAGAAGATCAGGGGGGCGGAGATACGCAGTATTTT. This codes for CASSREDQGGGDTQYF. V usage is TRBV7-6 and J usage is TRBJ2-3; the D gene is possibly TRBD1 (7 bases). The CDR3 has 16 residues. Trimming left V 6 bases short and J 5 bases short, with 21 bases between. Germline assignment: CDR1 SGHVS and CDR2 FNYEAQ.

A few counts support this clonotype. The chain uses TRBV5-1 and TRBJ2-7, with unresolved D. The CDR3 loop spans 11 amino acids. Between the trimmed V and J ends, which lost 3 bases and 7 bases, there was a span of 8 bases. Germline CDR1 is SGHRS and CDR2 is YFSETQ. CDR3 loop: CASSSMGEQYF. CDR3 DNA sequence: TGCGCCAGCAGCTCTATGGGGGAGCAGTACTTC.

This chain uses TRBV29-1 with TRBJ2-1; 12 bases are shared with TRBD2. The CDR3 has 16 amino acids. Trimming at V came to 8 bases and at J to 10 bases, leaving 18 bases not matched to a gene. The germline V gene has CDR1 SQVTM and CDR2 ANQGSEA. CDR3 loop: CSSSGPLAGGTREQFF. The CDR3 DNA follows: TGCAGCTCTTCTGGCCCACTAGCGGGAGGAACACGGGAGCAGTTCTTC.

Worth noting for this clonotype: A clone one base away is much larger, so this may be a read error. The chain combines TRBV28 with TRBJ1-5; D not certain. V dropped 3 bases and J dropped 7 bases, with 10 bases sitting between them. The CDR3 length is 13 residues. Per the germline V gene, CDR1 is MDHEN and CDR2 is SYDVKM. The CDR3 DNA sequence: TGTGCCAGCAGTTTGTTCTCACCACAGCCCCAGCATTTT. Translated, it gives CASSLFSPQPQHF.

The chain recombines TRBV2 with TRBJ1-2; D not certain. V lost 2 bases and J 5 bases, leaving 3 bases between the germline ends. Germline assignment: CDR1 SNHLY and CDR2 FYNNEI. CDR3 size: 11 residues. This CDR3 is CASSELYGYTF. CDR3 nucleotide sequence: TGTGCCAGCAGTGAACTTTATGGCTACACCTTC.